This T cell receptor beta chain was captured in a study of control samples from healthy donors and cancer patients (dated by TCRdb to 2018 to 2021). Turning to this clone: Its antigen remains unidentified. No per-base quality is available; no much larger clone lies one base away.

Library creation used the immunoSEQ multiplex PCR assay. As stored in TCRdb, this immuneACCESS dataset retains in-frame rearrangements with V and J assigned. A fraction of the clones does not appear; measured against another copy, unresolved V genes explain less than half of the discrepancy, and the remainder lacks a known reason. The sample table lists some 130,000 clones, about 88% of them with a count of one. The ten largest clones represent 8.7% of the sample. What was sequenced was blood. The sequence was collected from a woman aged 30 to 39 in good health.

The sequenced DNA: TGTGCCACTGGGACTAGCGGCACAGATACGCAGTATTTT. Translated, it reads CATGTSGTDTQYF. The chain couples TRBV19 to TRBJ2-3, with 10 junctional bases fitting TRBD2. At the junction V is shortened by 10 bases and J by 1 base; bases outside the gene matches: 2. CDR1 and CDR2 (LNHDA, SQIVND) derive from the germline V gene (reference sequence). Its CDR3 holds 13 amino acids, cysteine through phenylalanine. Of all the DNA, just the CDR3 is kept, 39 bases in frame from base 1.